The 19 T cell receptor beta chains below were found in one sample sequenced in a study of blood T cells in healthy people across ages. Then a second PCR, running about 6 to 12 cycles, was carried out with a sample-barcoded 5' primer and a J-beta primer mix. TCRdb reprocessed the 5' RACE reads with MiXCR, giving one entry per CDR3 protein. This table has more than 1,400,000 distinct CDR3 sequences, around 42% appearing once. The material sequenced was blood. The receptors come from a young woman in good health.

The chain carries TRBV25-1 and TRBJ2-7; D may be TRBD1 (6 bases). V lost 2 bases and J 1 base, leaving 12 bases between the germline ends. There are 15 residues in the CDR3. In germline, CDR1 is MGHDK, CDR2 SYGVNS. CDR3 residues: CASSEVGTNSYEQYF. CDR3 in DNA: TGTGCCAGCAGTGAAGTAGGGACAAATTCCTACGAGCAGTACTTC.

This clonotype appeared once. The J gene is TRBJ2-1, the V gene TRBV7-9; D possibly corresponds to TRBD1 (6 bases). Trimming took off 1 base at V and 0 bases at J, with 16 bases between the two ends. CDR1 and CDR2 (germline): SEHNR, FQNEAQ (reference sequence). The CDR3 has 18 amino acids. The DNA of the CDR3 is TGTGCCAGCAGCTTAGGGGGGCCGAGAGGAAACTCCTACAATGAGCAGTTCTTC. This codes for CASSLGGPRGNSYNEQFF. The complete variable domain, with remaining parts taken from reference TRBV7-9 and TRBJ2-1, reads DTGVSQNPRHKITKRGQNVTFRCDPISEHNRLYWYRQTLGQGPEFLTYFQNEAQLEKSRLLSDRFSAERPKGSFSTLEIQRTEQGDSAMYLCASSLGGPRGNSYNEQFFGPGTRLTVL.

This rearrangement joins TRBV5-1 to TRBJ2-7; the match to TRBD2 covers 8 bases. Germline trimming cut 3 bases from V and 0 bases from J; bases unmatched to any gene: 8. Germline lookup yields CDR1 SGHRS and CDR2 YFSETQ. The CDR3 length is 16 residues. In DNA, the CDR3 is TGCGCCAGCAGCTACAATCCCGGGACTAGCTCCTACGAGCAGTACTTC. Protein sequence: CASSYNPGTSSYEQYF.

The chain couples TRBV6-5 to TRBJ1-2; D gene ambiguous. Trimming stripped 4 bases from V and 7 bases from J, with 13 bases between. Germline-derived CDR1 and CDR2 are MNHEY and SVGAGI. The CDR3 has 13 amino acids. Written as DNA, the CDR3 is TGTGCCAGCAGTTCCGACCTCCCAGGTGGCTACACCTTC. Its protein product is CASSSDLPGGYTF.

The chain uses TRBV12-3 or TRBV12-4 and TRBJ2-5, with TRBD2 identical over 7 bases. The end of the DNA is better explained by TRBJ2-7, so the J call may be wrong. CDR3 length equals 14 residues. CDR3 nucleotides: TGTGCCAGCAGTGCACAACTAGCGAGATACGAGCAGTACTTC. It codes for CASSAQLARYEQYF.

The V and J genes are TRBV5-1 and TRBJ2-7, with TRBD2 matching 7 bases. Losses at the gene ends were 4 bases for V and 2 bases for J; bases not matched to a gene: 12. Germline lookup yields CDR1 SGHRS and CDR2 YFSETQ. The CDR3 length is 16 residues. The CDR3 DNA sequence: TGCGCCAGCAGCCCCTCGACCGGCGGGAGCCCCTACGAGCAGTACTTC. Protein: CASSPSTGGSPYEQYF.

This sequence joins TRBV10-3 and TRBJ1-1; possibly TRBD1 for D (5 bases). CDR1 ENHRY and CDR2 SYGVKD come from the germline V gene. The CDR3 is 20 amino acids. V was trimmed by 0 bases and J by 3 bases, leaving 26 bases between them. CDR3 residues: CAISESSRREDWGSYTEAFF. CDR3 DNA sequence: TGTGCCATCAGTGAGTCGAGTCGCAGGGAAGATTGGGGGTCTTACACTGAAGCTTTCTTT.

V is TRBV21-1 and J is TRBJ1-2. TRBV21-1 is flagged as a pseudogene. The CDR3 loop spans 15 amino acids. This chain's CDR3 is CASSKGVWSGYGYTF. The CDR3 bases are TGTGCCAGCAGCAAAGGGGTTTGGAGCGGGTATGGCTACACCTTC.

The DNA for the CDR3 is TGCAGTGCTATAATCAGCGGGAGCACAGATACGCAGTATTTT. Translated: CSAIISGSTDTQYF. The chain employs TRBV20-1 and TRBJ2-3; possible D gene TRBD2, 6 bases. From germline, CDR1 is DFQATT and CDR2 SNEGSKA (reference sequence). V lost 4 bases to trimming and J lost 0 bases, with 11 bases between them. This CDR3 contains 14 residues.

This clonotype has only one observation. A single base separates this from a much larger clone, so it may be a read error. The chain couples TRBV10-3 to TRBJ2-3, with TRBD2 as a possible D gene (6 bases). The CDR3 contains 15 residues. Per germline, CDR1 ENHRY and CDR2 SYGVKD. CDR3 coding DNA: TGTGCCGTCAGTGGGTCCGGGACTGGCACAGATACGCAGTATTTT. Translated, it gives CAVSGSGTGTDTQYF.

This clonotype came up many times. The V call is TRBV12-3 or TRBV12-4, the J call TRBJ1-2; the match to TRBD1 covers 7 bases. The CDR3 sequence is 13 residues long. V dropped 5 bases and J dropped 3; count of bases not matched to a gene: 3. The CDR3 sequence is CASSSRGDYGYTF. Written as DNA, the CDR3 is TGTGCCAGCAGTAGCAGGGGGGACTATGGCTACACCTTC.

There are many counts of this clonotype. J is TRBJ1-6 and V is TRBV12-3 or TRBV12-4; 7 nucleotides agree with TRBD1. V shed 5 bases, J shed 7 bases, and the junction held 5 bases outside the gene matches. CDR3 length: 14 residues. DNA for the CDR3: TGTGCCAGCAGTGCCGGGACAGAAAATTCACCCCTCCACTTT. Its protein is CASSAGTENSPLHF.

The genes are TRBV27 and TRBJ2-1; D is possibly TRBD2 (5 bases). CDR1 and CDR2 (germline): MNHEY, SMNVEV (reference sequence). The CDR3 is 15 amino acids. Trimming pared 5 bases from V and 7 bases from J, leaving 18 bases between. CDR3 coding DNA: TGTGCCAGCAGTCCCCTGTTACTAGTTGTGAATGAGCAGTTCTTC. The encoded protein is CASSPLLLVVNEQFF.

J is TRBJ2-1 and V is TRBV3-1, with D possibly matching TRBD2 (6 bases). This CDR3 comprises 13 residues. V lost 6 bases to trimming and J lost 8 bases, with 14 bases between them. The germline V gene has CDR1 LGHDT and CDR2 YNNKEL (reference sequence). The CDR3 DNA reads as TGTGCCAGCAGGGCGTGGAGGGATGATGAGCAGTTCTTC. Its translation is CASRAWRDDEQFF.

The gene calls are TRBV5-1 and TRBJ2-7; 8 nucleotides align to TRBD1. This CDR3 has 15 amino acids. Germline lookup yields CDR1 SGHRS and CDR2 YFSETQ. Unmatched junction bases numbered 6, after V lost 1 base and J lost 3 bases. CDR3: CASSLFAGGDYEQYF. As DNA, the CDR3 is TGCGCCAGCAGCTTGTTCGCAGGGGGCGACTACGAGCAGTACTTC.

This chain uses TRBV4-1 with TRBJ2-1; 8 bases align to TRBD2. In germline, CDR1 is MGHRA, CDR2 YSYEKL. V dropped 3 bases and J dropped 4; count of bases not matched to a gene: 11. CDR3 length: 17 residues. In DNA, the CDR3 is TGCGCCAGCAGCCAGGCGAGCGGGAGTGTCCTTTACAATGAGCAGTTCTTC. This sequence encodes CASSQASGSVLYNEQFF.

V is TRBV6-1 and J is TRBJ2-3, with 12 bases identical to TRBD2. Germline assignment: CDR1 MNHNS and CDR2 SASEGT. The CDR3 is made up of 17 amino acids. The V and J ends lost 5 bases and 4 bases, in that order; junction bases with no gene match: 10. Here the CDR3 DNA reads TGTGCCAGCAGTCAAACAAGGACTAGCGGGAAGGCAGATACGCAGTATTTT. It translates to CASSQTRTSGKADTQYF.

This clonotype was seen more than once but under ten times. The chain has TRBV10-3 and TRBJ2-1, with 9 bases lining up with TRBD1. CDR3 length equals 14 residues. Germline CDR1 reads ENHRY; CDR2 reads SYGVKD. The V and J ends lost 5 bases and 7 bases, in that order; junction bases with no gene match: 6. The CDR3 spells CAISLDRGKNEQFF. The CDR3 DNA follows: TGTGCCATCAGTTTAGACAGGGGGAAGAATGAGCAGTTCTTC.

The chain couples TRBV29-1 to TRBJ2-3; TRBD2 is a possible D gene (7 bases). This CDR3 contains 12 residues. V lost 7 bases to trimming and J lost 4 bases, with 12 bases between them. The germline V gene has CDR1 SQVTM and CDR2 ANQGSEA. The CDR3 reads CSGGGRSDTQYF. In nucleotides, the CDR3 is TGCAGCGGGGGGGGCAGGTCAGATACGCAGTATTTT.